Listed here is a single T cell receptor (beta chain). As yet, its antigen is unknown. This record belongs to a study of early stage breast cancer tumors. Findings and limits, study-wide: Commonly generated sequences made up most enriched TCRB sequences shared between patients.

Trimming stripped 4 bases from V and 5 bases from J, with 6 bases between. This CDR3 region has 12 residues. Germline values: CDR1 MNHNY, CDR2 SVGAGI (reference sequence). Profiling relied on immunoSEQ multiplex PCR, and the TCRdb table lists in-frame clones only, not all of them. The sample lists 9,500 to 11,000 clones; around 72% were seen once. This clonotype was sampled from a person aged 35 to 50 with breast cancer. The sample consisted of breast tumor tissue. The rearrangement joins TRBV6-6 to TRBJ1-5; D unclear. CDR3 loop: CASSFPDQPQHF. CDR3 nucleotide sequence: TGTGCCAGCAGTTTTCCGGATCAGCCCCAGCATTTT.